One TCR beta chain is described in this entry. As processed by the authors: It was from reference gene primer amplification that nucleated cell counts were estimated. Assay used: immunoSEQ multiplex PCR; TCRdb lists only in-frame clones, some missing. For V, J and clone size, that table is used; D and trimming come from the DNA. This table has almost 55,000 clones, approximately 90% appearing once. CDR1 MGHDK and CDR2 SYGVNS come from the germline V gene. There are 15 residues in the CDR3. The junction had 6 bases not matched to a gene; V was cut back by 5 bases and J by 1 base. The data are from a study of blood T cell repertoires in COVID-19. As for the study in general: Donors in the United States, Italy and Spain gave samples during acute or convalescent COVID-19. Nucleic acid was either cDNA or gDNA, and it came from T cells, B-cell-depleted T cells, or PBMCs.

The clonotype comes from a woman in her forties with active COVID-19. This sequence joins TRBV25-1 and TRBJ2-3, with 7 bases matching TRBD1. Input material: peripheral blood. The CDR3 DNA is TGTGCCAGCAGTCCCCAGACAGGGCGCACAGATACGCAGTATTTT. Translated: CASSPQTGRTDTQYF.